Following are 21 T cell receptor beta chains from one sample sequenced in a study of T-cell reconstitution after alpha-beta-depleted transplantation in children. Unique molecular identifiers were incorporated during preparation of the TCRbeta library. In TCRdb, the PCR reads were re-called with MiXCR into one record per CDR3 protein. The sample lists about a million distinct CDR3 sequences; 25% to 30% were seen once. The sequencing used PBMCs, mostly from graft donor cells, collected 360 days after TCRalphabeta/CD19-depleted stem cell transplant. These receptors were collected from a boy in the first two years of life who had a stem cell transplant for SCID, so the T cells may come from the graft donor.

This clonotype was seen a handful of times. The rearrangement joins TRBV29-1 to TRBJ1-1; D is uncertain. CDR3 size: 13 residues. The V end was cut by 1 base, the J end by 0 bases, with 6 bases between. Per germline, CDR1 SQVTM and CDR2 ANQGSEA. The DNA of the CDR3 is TGCAGCGTTGAAGTCGATCTGAACACTGAAGCTTTCTTT. Translated: CSVEVDLNTEAFF. The whole variable domain, filled in from reference TRBV29-1 and TRBJ1-1, reads SAVISQKPSRDICQRGTSLTIQCQVDSQVTMMFWYRQQPGQSLTLIATANQGSEATYESGFVIDKFPISRPNLTFSTLTVSNMSPEDSSIYLCSVEVDLNTEAFFGQGTRLTVV.

V and J are TRBV21-1 and TRBJ1-1; TRBD1, the table's D call, lacks a check against the DNA. TRBV21-1 is noted as a pseudogene. The CDR3 is 18 residues long. Here the CDR3 reads CASSKALRGGQKNTEAFF. The CDR3 DNA is TGTGCCAGCAGCAAGGCCCTAAGAGGGGGGCAGAAAAACACTGAAGCTTTCTTT.

The chain employs TRBV5-6 and TRBJ2-2; unclear D gene. Trimming removed 4 bases from V and 1 base from J, with 14 bases in between. The germline V gene has CDR1 SGHDT and CDR2 YYEEEE. The CDR3 extends over 16 amino acids. CDR3 protein: CASSRSNPRNTGELFF. DNA of the CDR3: TGTGCCAGCAGCCGAAGCAACCCTAGGAACACCGGGGAGCTGTTTTTT.

There are a few counts of this clonotype. The chain is built from TRBV5-1 and TRBJ2-2; D is undetermined. V was trimmed by 3 bases and J by 0 bases, leaving 9 bases between them. The CDR3 is made up of 15 amino acids. CDR1 and CDR2 from the germline V gene are SGHRS and YFSETQ. Here the CDR3 reads CASSSAFANTGELFF. CDR3 coding DNA: TGCGCCAGCAGCTCGGCGTTCGCGAACACCGGGGAGCTGTTTTTT.

The CDR3 coding sequence is TGCAGCGTTTACGGACTAGCACTCAATGAGCAGTTCTTC. This sequence encodes CSVYGLALNEQFF. This chain joins TRBV29-1 and TRBJ2-1; TRBD2 aligns across 8 bases. The V segment lost 5 bases and the J segment 6 bases; nucleotides outside the gene matches: 6. The CDR3 has 13 amino acids. Looked up from germline, CDR1 is SQVTM and CDR2 is ANQGSEA.

This clonotype came up a few times. V and J are TRBV7-2 and TRBJ2-5; tentatively, D is TRBD1 or TRBD2 (6 bases each). Per germline, CDR1 SGHTA and CDR2 FQGNSA. The CDR3 contains 17 residues. V lost 1 base to trimming and J lost 5 bases, with 20 bases between them. CDR3 in amino acids: CASSLGGAGAKGETQYF. CDR3 DNA sequence: TGTGCCAGCAGCTTAGGGGGGGCAGGGGCAAAAGGGGAGACCCAGTACTTC.

V gene TRBV5-1 combines with J gene TRBJ2-1; 11 bases fit TRBD1. With 4 bases clipped from V and 4 bases from J, the junction kept 7 bases outside the gene matches. The CDR3 is 16 amino acids. Germline assignment: CDR1 SGHRS and CDR2 YFSETQ. The CDR3 DNA sequence: TGCGCCAGCAGCATTATGGACAGGGGGCGATACAATGAGCAGTTCTTC. Its protein is CASSIMDRGRYNEQFF. Variable domain in full (rest from reference TRBV5-1 and TRBJ2-1): KAGVTQTPRYLIKTRGQQVTLSCSPISGHRSVSWYQQTPGQGLQFLFEYFSETQRNKGNFPGRFSGRQFSNSRSEMNVSTLELGDSALYLCASSIMDRGRYNEQFFGPGTRLTVL.

The J gene is TRBJ2-7, the V gene TRBV11-2; 8 bases line up with TRBD1. After removal of 5 bases from V and 9 bases from J, the junction contained 9 bases not matched to a gene. Germline CDR1 is SGHAT and CDR2 is FQNNGV. This CDR3 has 13 amino acids. CDR3 DNA: TGTGCCAGCAGCCCCCAAGGACAGGGTAGGCAGTACTTC. This sequence encodes CASSPQGQGRQYF.

The genes are TRBV5-1 and TRBJ2-7, with D possibly called TRBD1 or TRBD2 (6 bases each). Deletions cut 3 bases from V and 4 bases from J, with 17 bases between. In germline, CDR1 is SGHRS, CDR2 YFSETQ. This CDR3 is 15 amino acids long. The CDR3 here is CASSYNREVSYEQYF. CDR3 in DNA: TGCGCCAGCAGCTATAACAGGGAGGTGTCGTACGAGCAGTACTTC. The whole variable domain, remainder taken from reference TRBV5-1 and TRBJ2-7, is KAGVTQTPRYLIKTRGQQVTLSCSPISGHRSVSWYQQTPGQGLQFLFEYFSETQRNKGNFPGRFSGRQFSNSRSEMNVSTLELGDSALYLCASSYNREVSYEQYFGPGTRLTVT.

This clonotype was seen a handful of times. The V call is TRBV9, the J call TRBJ2-1, with 10 bases matching TRBD2. Trimming at V came to 9 bases and at J to 8 bases, leaving 11 bases not matched to a gene. Per the germline V gene, CDR1 is SGDLS and CDR2 is YYNGEE. The CDR3 has 14 amino acids. The CDR3 DNA follows: TGTGCCACGGCTAAAAGCGGGGGGGCCGATGAGCAGTTCTTC. As protein: CATAKSGGADEQFF. Based on the CDR3 plus reference TRBV9 and TRBJ2-1, the full variable domain is DSGVTQTPKHLITATGQRVTLRCSPRSGDLSVYWYQQSLDQGLQFLIQYYNGEERAKGNILERFSAQQFPDLHSELNLSSLELGDSALYFCATAKSGGADEQFFGPGTRLTVL.

The gene calls are TRBV10-3 and TRBJ2-7, with unresolved D. Germline V CDR1 and CDR2: ENHRY, SYGVKD. Trimming removed 0 bases at V and 3 bases at J, with 3 bases between. The CDR3 spans 12 residues. CDR3 sequence (DNA): TGTGCCATCAGTGAGTCCGACTACGAGCAGTACTTC. This sequence encodes CAISESDYEQYF.

This chain links TRBV7-9 with TRBJ1-3, with unresolved D. CDR1 and CDR2 from the germline V gene are SEHNR and FQNEAQ (reference sequence). Trimming took off 3 bases at V and 4 bases at J, with 10 bases between the two ends. CDR3 size: 14 residues. The chain's CDR3 is CASSFSSYGNTIYF. The CDR3 DNA sequence: TGTGCCAGCAGCTTTTCGAGCTACGGAAACACCATATATTTT. Variable domain in full (rest from reference TRBV7-9 and TRBJ1-3): DTGVSQNPRHKITKRGQNVTFRCDPISEHNRLYWYRQTLGQGPEFLTYFQNEAQLEKSRLLSDRFSAERPKGSFSTLEIQRTEQGDSAMYLCASSFSSYGNTIYFGEGSWLTVV.

Written as DNA, the CDR3 is TGTGCCAGCAGCCAAGTGGAGCTAGAAGGTCAGGAGACCCAGTACTTC. This sequence encodes CASSQVELEGQETQYF. The chain employs TRBV3-1 and TRBJ2-5; no clear D. Trimming cost V 1 base and J 5 bases, with 17 bases left between them. Germline CDR1 reads LGHDT; CDR2 reads YNNKEL (reference sequence). The CDR3 length is 16 residues.

V gene TRBV3-1 combines with J gene TRBJ2-6; D is unclear. The CDR3 loop spans 15 amino acids. The ends were cut back, 0 bases at V and 5 bases at J, with 8 bases in the middle. Germline V gene sequence: CDR1 LGHDT, CDR2 YNNKEL (reference sequence). The CDR3 DNA follows: TGTGCCAGCAGCCAAGACTTTCTAAGGGCCAACGTCCTGACTTTC. It encodes CASSQDFLRANVLTF.

This clonotype was observed a few times. The V gene is TRBV4-1, the J gene TRBJ2-3; maybe TRBD1 (5 bases). There are 15 residues in the CDR3. Trimming shortened V by 0 bases and J by 3 bases, and 10 bases separated the two germline ends. Germline V gene data show CDR1 as MGHRA and CDR2 as YSYEKL. The CDR3 here is CASSQDRVGTDTQYF. The CDR3 DNA sequence: TGCGCCAGCAGCCAAGACAGGGTCGGGACAGATACGCAGTATTTT.

This clonotype was counted a few times. This rearrangement joins TRBV4-1 to TRBJ2-7, with 7 positions matching TRBD1. V lost 4 bases and J lost 2; bases outside the gene matches: 5. The CDR3 has 14 amino acids. Germline CDR1 MGHRA, CDR2 YSYEKL. CDR3 nucleotide sequence: TGCGCCAGCAGCCGGGACAGAGAAACCTACGAGCAGTACTTC. Its translation: CASSRDRETYEQYF.

This clonotype was detected a few times. The chain has TRBV12-3 or TRBV12-4 and TRBJ2-3; 14 bases fit TRBD2. V lost 5 bases and J lost 6; bases outside the gene matches: 10. The CDR3 is 17 amino acids. In DNA, the CDR3 is TGTGCCAGCAGTCCGTTTCCGACTAGCGGGGGGGCGGATACGCAGTATTTT. Protein: CASSPFPTSGGADTQYF.

The chain couples TRBV9 to TRBJ1-1; D is unresolved. Germline V gene sequence: CDR1 SGDLS, CDR2 YYNGEE. Between the trimmed V and J ends, which lost 0 bases and 7 bases, there was a span of 7 bases. The CDR3 length is 12 residues. The CDR3 loop reads CASSVVTYEAFF. The CDR3 nucleotides are TGTGCCAGCAGCGTAGTGACATATGAAGCTTTCTTT.

The chain carries TRBV20-1 and TRBJ2-5; D remains unclear. Germline-derived CDR1 and CDR2 are DFQATT and SNEGSKA (reference sequence). Trimming cost V 4 bases and J 5 bases, with 8 bases left between them. The CDR3 has 11 residues. CDR3 sequence reads: CSANDVETQYF. For the CDR3, the DNA is TGCAGTGCTAACGATGTGGAGACCCAGTACTTC.

V is TRBV15 and J is TRBJ2-5, with a possible D match to TRBD2 (7 bases). CDR3 size: 16 residues. Germline CDR1 is LNHNV and CDR2 is YYDKDF (reference sequence). V lost 4 bases to trimming and J lost 5 bases, with 20 bases between them. The CDR3 sequence is CATSKWGGGGLETQYF. Written as DNA, the CDR3 is TGTGCCACCAGCAAATGGGGGGGAGGGGGTTTGGAGACCCAGTACTTC.

The rearrangement uses TRBV19 and TRBJ2-1, with D perhaps TRBD2 (7 bases). Between the trimmed V and J ends, which lost 5 bases and 0 bases, there was a span of 14 bases. The V gene's germline CDR1 is LNHDA and CDR2 SQIVND (reference sequence). The CDR3 has 16 residues. The CDR3 region is CASSGGALPSYNEQFF. The DNA of the CDR3 is TGTGCCAGTAGTGGGGGGGCCCTCCCCTCCTACAATGAGCAGTTCTTC. Using reference TRBV19 and TRBJ2-1 for the parts outside the CDR3, the full variable domain is DGGITQSPKYLFRKEGQNVTLSCEQNLNHDAMYWYRQDPGQGLRLIYYSQIVNDFQKGDIAEGYSVSREKKESFPLTVTSAQKNPTAFYLCASSGGALPSYNEQFFGPGTRLTVL.